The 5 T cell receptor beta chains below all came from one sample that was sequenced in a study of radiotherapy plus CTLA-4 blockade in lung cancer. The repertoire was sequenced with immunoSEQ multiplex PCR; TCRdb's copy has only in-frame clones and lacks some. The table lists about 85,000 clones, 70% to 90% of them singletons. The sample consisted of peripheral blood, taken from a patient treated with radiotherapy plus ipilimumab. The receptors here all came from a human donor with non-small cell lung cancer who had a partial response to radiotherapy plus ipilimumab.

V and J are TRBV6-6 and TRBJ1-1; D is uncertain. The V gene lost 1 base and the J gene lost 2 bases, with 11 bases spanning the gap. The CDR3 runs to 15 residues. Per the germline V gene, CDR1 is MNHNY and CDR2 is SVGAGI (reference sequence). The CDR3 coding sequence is TGTGCCAGCAGTTACTACGACTCAGTAAACACTGAAGCTTTCTTT. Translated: CASSYYDSVNTEAFF.

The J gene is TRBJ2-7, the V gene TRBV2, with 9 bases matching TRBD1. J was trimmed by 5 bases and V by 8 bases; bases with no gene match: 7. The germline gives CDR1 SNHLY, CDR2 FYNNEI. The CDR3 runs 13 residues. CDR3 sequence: CASGRDRDHEQYF. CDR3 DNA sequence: TGTGCCAGCGGCCGGGACAGGGACCACGAGCAGTACTTC.

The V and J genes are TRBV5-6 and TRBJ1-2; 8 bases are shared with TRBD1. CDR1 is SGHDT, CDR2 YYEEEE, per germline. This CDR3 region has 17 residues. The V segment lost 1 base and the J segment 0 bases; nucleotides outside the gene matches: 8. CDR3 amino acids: CASSLRQGAYTNYGYTF. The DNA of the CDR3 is TGTGCCAGCAGCTTGAGGCAGGGGGCCTATACTAACTATGGCTACACCTTC. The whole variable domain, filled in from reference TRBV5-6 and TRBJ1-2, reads DAGVTQSPTHLIKTRGQQVTLRCSPKSGHDTVSWYQQALGQGPQFIFQYYEEEERQRGNFPDRFSGHQFPNYSSELNVNALLLGDSALYLCASSLRQGAYTNYGYTFGSGTRLTVV.

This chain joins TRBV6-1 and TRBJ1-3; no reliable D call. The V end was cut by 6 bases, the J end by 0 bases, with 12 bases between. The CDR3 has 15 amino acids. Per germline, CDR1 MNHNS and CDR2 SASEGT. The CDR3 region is CASRISENSGNTIYF. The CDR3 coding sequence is TGTGCCAGCAGGATTTCAGAAAACTCTGGAAACACCATATATTTT.

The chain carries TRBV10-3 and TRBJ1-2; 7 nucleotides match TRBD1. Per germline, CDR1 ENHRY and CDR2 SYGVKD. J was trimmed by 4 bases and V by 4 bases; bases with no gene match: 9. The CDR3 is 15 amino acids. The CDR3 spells CAISVKGAIFYGYTF. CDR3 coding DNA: TGTGCCATCAGTGTAAAGGGGGCGATCTTCTATGGCTACACCTTC.